One and the same sample provided the 17 T cell receptor beta chains below, sequenced in a study of metastatic and nonmetastatic thyroid tumors. TCRdb re-called the PCR reads through MiXCR. The sample holds approximately 21,000 clones, about a quarter seen once. Thyroid surgery was preceded by no treatment in any patient. Sequences were obtained from tumor tissue. The receptors come from a female donor with papillary thyroid cancer or a benign thyroid nodule (not recorded which). Some clones in this sample may be carry-over from other donors' samples.

At least ten counts were recorded for this clone. The chain links TRBV19 to TRBJ1-2; D is uncertain. Germline V gene sequence: CDR1 LNHDA, CDR2 SQIVND (reference sequence). The CDR3 has 16 residues. V was shortened by 1 base and J by 2 bases, with 14 bases between the two germline ends. In DNA, the CDR3 is TGTGCCAGTAGTATAGGATTCGATAGGCGAAACTATGGCTACACCTTC. This gives the protein CASSIGFDRRNYGYTF.

The chain combines TRBV11-2 with TRBJ1-1, with a tentative D call TRBD1 (5 bases). The CDR3 is 17 residues long. In germline, CDR1 is SGHAT, CDR2 FQNNGV. The V end lost 1 base, the J end lost 0 bases, and 15 bases lay between the germline ends. The CDR3 protein is CASSLVGHFFMNTEAFF. CDR3 in DNA: TGTGCCAGCAGCTTAGTCGGACACTTTTTCATGAACACTGAAGCTTTCTTT.

This clone showed up just a few times. Given a much more abundant clone one base away, this may be a read error. The chain couples TRBV27 to TRBJ2-3, with TRBD2 matching over 11 bases. CDR1 and CDR2 (germline): MNHEY, SMNVEV (reference sequence). The length of the CDR3 is 14 residues. The CDR3 sequence: CASGLFLAGGPPYF. As DNA, the CDR3 is TGTGCCAGCGGTTTATTCTTAGCGGGGGGGCCTCCGTATTTT.

Ten or more counts support this clone. The J gene is TRBJ2-4, the V gene TRBV12-3 or TRBV12-4; tentatively, D is TRBD2 (6 bases). The V and J ends lost 10 bases and 6 bases respectively, with 25 bases between them. This CDR3 spans 16 amino acids. CDR3 sequence reads: CATGFGDGRRGNIQYF. Here the CDR3 DNA reads TGTGCCACCGGATTCGGGGACGGCCGGAGGGGAAACATTCAGTACTTC.

The V gene is TRBV25-1, the J gene TRBJ1-5; a weak D match, TRBD1 (5 bases). The germline gives CDR1 MGHDK, CDR2 SYGVNS. This CDR3 region has 20 residues. V lost 7 bases and J lost 6, with 34 bases in between. The CDR3 sequence: CASTRPRVSREVPRCQPQHF. Written as DNA, the CDR3 is TGTGCCAGCACCCGCCCTCGAGTTAGCAGGGAGGTCCCCAGGTGTCAGCCCCAGCATTTT.

This chain joins TRBV7-3 and TRBJ2-3; unclear D gene. Germline V gives CDR1 SGHTA, CDR2 FQGTGA. The CDR3 extends over 16 amino acids. V lost 7 bases and J 0 bases, leaving 17 bases between the germline ends. CDR3 loop: CASIPRSWGSTDTQYF. The CDR3 coding sequence is TGTGCCAGCATCCCGCGTAGCTGGGGTAGCACAGATACGCAGTATTTT.

By frequency in the sample, this clone is medium-sized. V usage is TRBV6-2 or TRBV6-3 and J usage is TRBJ2-7, with 7 positions matching TRBD1. CDR3 length: 14 amino acids. The germline V gene encodes CDR1 MNHEY and CDR2 SVGEGT. The trim removed 6 bases at V and 3 bases at J, leaving 8 bases unmatched. The DNA for the CDR3 is TGTGCCAGCAGACCCGGGGCAGGGGGCTACGAGCAGTACTTC. Encoded protein: CASRPGAGGYEQYF.

This clone is labeled as medium-sized. The chain carries TRBV4-1 and TRBJ2-2; D gene ambiguous. V was shortened by 3 bases and J by 8 bases, with 16 bases between the two germline ends. CDR1 is MGHRA and CDR2 is YSYEKL in the germline V gene. The CDR3 has 15 amino acids. CDR3: CASSHTPGQAGELFF. For the CDR3, the DNA is TGCGCCAGCAGCCACACCCCCGGCCAAGCAGGGGAGCTGTTTTTT.

This clone was seen at least ten times. This chain uses TRBV3-1 with TRBJ1-6, with 8 bases lining up with TRBD1. The CDR3 spans 15 residues. V lost 4 bases, J lost 3 bases, and 2 bases stayed unmatched. CDR1 LGHDT and CDR2 YNNKEL come from the germline V gene (reference sequence). CDR3 bases: TGTGCCAGCAGCCCCGGACAGGGCTATAATTCACCCCTCCACTTT. Its protein product is CASSPGQGYNSPLHF.

This clone was seen ten or more times. V and J are TRBV2 and TRBJ2-5; D remains unclear. Trimming took off 1 base at V and 6 bases at J, with 0 bases between the two ends. CDR1 is SNHLY, CDR2 FYNNEI, per germline. There are 10 residues in the CDR3. CDR3 coding DNA: TGTGCCAGCAGTGAAGAGACCCAGTACTTC. It translates to CASSEETQYF.

This clone was picked up many times. The conserved closing phenylalanine or tryptophan is absent in this CDR3, likely reflecting a read error. CDR3 region: CASSQERGAQETQYL. The CDR3 DNA sequence: TGTGCCAGCAGCCAAGAAAGGGGGGCACAAGAGACCCAGTACCTC. This sequence joins TRBV14 and TRBJ2-5; D may correspond to TRBD1 or TRBD2 (6 bases each). The germline CDR1 and CDR2 sequences are SGHDN and FVKESK. The CDR3 contains 15 residues. The V and J ends lost 0 bases and 2 bases respectively, with 10 bases between them.

With regard to this clone: One base away lies a much larger clone, so this may be a sequencing read error. The chain employs TRBV5-4 and TRBJ2-1; TRBD2 matches at 13 bases. Germline V gene sequence: CDR1 SGHNT, CDR2 YYREEE (reference sequence). This CDR3 region has 16 residues. The CDR3 loop reads CASSSTRTSGGNDQFF. The CDR3 coding sequence is TGTGCCAGCAGCTCTACCCGGACTAGCGGGGGTAATGATCAGTTCTTC. Filled out from reference TRBV5-4 and TRBJ2-1, the complete variable domain reads ETGVTQSPTHLIKTRGQQVTLRCSSQSGHNTVSWYQQALGQGPQFIFQYYREEENGRGNFPPRFSGLQFPNYSSELNVNALELDDSALYLCASSSTRTSGGNDQFFGPGTRLTVL.

Remarks on this clone: Just one base apart from a much larger clone, this may be a read error. Other DNA sequences in this specimen translate into the identical CDR3. The chain joins TRBV5-4 to TRBJ1-2, with 7 bases fitting TRBD1. Trimming took 0 bases from V and 7 from J; bases not matched to a gene: 6. Germline loops: CDR1 SGHNT, CDR2 YYREEE (reference sequence). The CDR3 has 14 residues. In DNA form, the CDR3 reads TGTGCCAGCAGCTTGGATGTCAGGGGGGCTGGCTACACCTTC. Its protein is CASSLDVRGAGYTF.

In this sample, this clone is medium-sized. J is TRBJ2-7 and V is TRBV12-3 or TRBV12-4; D possibly uses TRBD1 or TRBD2 (5 bases each). Trimming shortened V by 7 bases and J by 0 bases, and 16 bases separated the two germline ends. The CDR3 contains 15 residues. The CDR3 is CASTPNRDGSYEQYF. DNA of the CDR3: TGTGCCAGCACTCCGAACCGGGACGGCTCCTACGAGCAGTACTTC.

The sample holds many counts of this clone. This chain links TRBV4-3 with TRBJ2-5, with D perhaps TRBD2 (7 bases). The length of the CDR3 is 15 residues. CDR1 is LGHNA, CDR2 YSLEER, per germline. Between the trimmed V and J ends, which lost 0 bases and 5 bases, there was a span of 13 bases. The CDR3 DNA reads as TGCGCCAGCAGCCAAGATCGGGGGGCCGGGGAGACCCAGTACTTC. As protein: CASSQDRGAGETQYF.

By share, this clone counts as medium-sized (0.01 to 0.1%). The chain combines TRBV11-2 with TRBJ2-7; 9 nucleotides match TRBD1. Trimming took 0 bases from V and 2 from J; bases not matched to a gene: 11. The CDR3 loop spans 18 amino acids. Germline assignment: CDR1 SGHAT and CDR2 FQNNGV. The DNA of the CDR3 is TGTGCCAGCAGCTTAGACCCCTTCTTTGGGACAGGGACCTACGAGCAGTACTTC. It specifies CASSLDPFFGTGTYEQYF.

This rearrangement joins TRBV20-1 to TRBJ2-7; 8 bases match TRBD2. In germline, CDR1 is DFQATT, CDR2 SNEGSKA (reference sequence). V was pared by 3 bases and J by 5 bases, with 12 bases of the junction left unmatched. The CDR3 has 15 residues. The CDR3 DNA is TGCAGTGCTAGGCCCTCGACTAGCGCGGATCACGAGCAGTACTTC. It specifies CSARPSTSADHEQYF.